This T cell receptor beta chain was identified in a study of cytomegalovirus exposure and HLA in healthy donors. Broader study findings: For most subjects, TCR beta sequences were reported to predict HLA-A and HLA-B alleles with accuracy.

The germline gives CDR1 SEHNR, CDR2 FQNEAQ (reference sequence). The CDR3 is made up of 14 amino acids. V was pared by 5 bases and J by 0 bases, with 2 bases of the junction left unmatched. A multiplex PCR was run with 60 Vbeta primers and 13 Jbeta primers. This table comes from immunoSEQ multiplex PCR, and its TCRdb copy is limited to in-frame clones, with some not included. Altogether around 99,000 clones are present, 77% being singletons, with the ten largest covering 4.2%. On this clone itself: No antigen is known for it.

This TCR derives from a male donor in good health and CMV-seronegative. Sequenced: PBMCs. The chain employs TRBV7-9 and TRBJ1-1, with 8 positions matching TRBD1. CDR3 region: CASSATGVNTEAFF. DNA of the CDR3: TGTGCCAGCAGCGCGACAGGGGTGAACACTGAAGCTTTCTTT.